These 30 T cell receptor beta chains were sequenced from one sample in a study of blood T cell repertoires in COVID-19. Sequencing used immunoSEQ multiplex PCR; TCRdb keeps in-frame clones, though not all of them. The sample shows 100,000 to 150,000 clones, 75% to 90% of them seen only once. Sequenced sample: peripheral blood. The source of these receptors is a man aged 45 to 65 with active or convalescent COVID-19.

This clone appeared once. The J gene is TRBJ2-3, the V gene TRBV4-1; the match to TRBD2 covers 12 bases. CDR3 size: 15 residues. The V and J ends lost 4 bases and 8 bases, in that order; junction bases with no gene match: 7. The germline V gene encodes CDR1 MGHRA and CDR2 YSYEKL. CDR3 nucleotides: TGCGCCAGCAGCCCCCGGACTAGCGGGGAGGGTACGCAGTATTTT. It encodes CASSPRTSGEGTQYF.

This clone appeared a single time. This sequence joins TRBV18 and TRBJ2-3; 13 bases fit TRBD2. V shed 4 bases, J shed 4 bases, and the junction held 5 bases outside the gene matches. Germline-derived CDR1 and CDR2 are KGHSH and LQKENI. The CDR3 sequence is 16 residues long. The CDR3 is CASSRTSGGAPDTQYF. CDR3 bases: TGTGCCAGCTCACGAACTAGCGGGGGGGCCCCAGATACGCAGTATTTT. Supplemented by reference TRBV18 and TRBJ2-3, the full variable domain reads NAGVMQNPRHLVRRRGQEARLRCSPMKGHSHVYWYRQLPEEGLKFMVYLQKENIIDESGMPKERFSAEFPKEGPSILRIQQVVRGDSAAYFCASSRTSGGAPDTQYFGPGTRLTVL.

The chain couples TRBV3-1 (or the pseudogene TRBV3-2) to TRBJ2-5; 11 positions match TRBD2. Germline values: CDR1 LGHDT, CDR2 YNNKEL (reference sequence). V shed 5 bases and J 1 base; nucleotides not matched to a gene: 9. The CDR3 extends over 17 amino acids. The CDR3 is CASSTRTSGPFQETQYF. The CDR3 bases are TGTGCCAGCAGCACCCGGACTAGCGGGCCCTTCCAAGAGACCCAGTACTTC.

Of note for this clone: Other nucleotide sequences in the sample specify the same CDR3. V and J are TRBV29-1 and TRBJ1-1; 8 bases line up with TRBD1. Per the germline V gene, CDR1 is SQVTM and CDR2 is ANQGSEA. This CDR3 comprises 12 residues. The V and J ends lost 7 bases and 1 base, in that order; junction bases with no gene match: 2. CDR3 nucleotides: TGCAGCGCTGGACAGGGGAACACTGAAGCTTTCTTT. It codes for CSAGQGNTEAFF.

CDR3 DNA: TGTGCCAGCATCGGGACTTACTACAATGAGCAGTTCTTC. Translating it yields CASIGTYYNEQFF. The rearrangement joins TRBV6-5 to TRBJ2-1, with D possibly being TRBD2 (6 bases). CDR3 length equals 13 residues. Trimming removed 7 bases at V and 3 bases at J, with 10 bases between. CDR1 is MNHEY, CDR2 SVGAGI, per germline.

The J gene is TRBJ2-7, the V gene TRBV30, with a tentative D call TRBD2 (6 bases). The V gene's germline CDR1 is GTSNPN and CDR2 SVGIG (reference sequence). The CDR3 is 14 amino acids. The V end was cut by 0 bases, the J end by 6 bases, with 15 bases between. The CDR3 sequence: CAWSVIRAGGEQYF. The CDR3 nucleotides are TGTGCCTGGAGTGTAATCCGGGCCGGGGGCGAGCAGTACTTC.

The CDR3 here is CASSPQGTAYEQYF. CDR3 sequence (DNA): TGTGCCAGCTCACCCCAGGGGACAGCCTACGAGCAGTACTTC. The chain has TRBV18 and TRBJ2-7; 7 bases map to TRBD1. Germline V gene sequence: CDR1 KGHSH, CDR2 LQKENI. V lost 3 bases to trimming and J lost 2 bases; unmatched junction nucleotides: 4. The CDR3 loop spans 14 amino acids.

The rearrangement joins TRBV7-8 to TRBJ1-5, with TRBD1 identical over 8 bases. The V gene end was trimmed by 1 base and the J gene end by 2 bases; junction bases not matched to a gene: 1. This CDR3 comprises 15 residues. Germline lookup yields CDR1 SGHVS and CDR2 FQNEAQ. CDR3 in amino acids: CASSLGQGRNQPQHF. In DNA, the CDR3 is TGTGCCAGCAGCTTAGGACAGGGGCGCAATCAGCCCCAGCATTTT.

The gene calls are TRBV19 and TRBJ2-2, with TRBD1 identical over 7 bases. The CDR3 covers 17 residues. V dropped 3 bases and J dropped 4; count of bases not matched to a gene: 11. Germline lookup yields CDR1 LNHDA and CDR2 SQIVND (reference sequence). The CDR3 region is CASSMGKGAKTTGELFF. In nucleotides, the CDR3 is TGTGCCAGTAGTATGGGGAAGGGGGCGAAGACCACCGGGGAGCTGTTTTTT.

The chain employs TRBV5-1 and TRBJ1-2; 7 nucleotides agree with TRBD1. The CDR3 consists of 17 residues. The V and J ends lost 3 bases and 0 bases, in that order; junction bases with no gene match: 11. Germline V gene data show CDR1 as SGHRS and CDR2 as YFSETQ. The CDR3 sequence: CASSSDATGLTNYGYTF. The CDR3 region has the DNA TGCGCCAGCAGCTCCGACGCGACAGGGCTGACTAACTATGGCTACACCTTC.

The chain is built from TRBV9 and TRBJ2-2, with a possible D match to TRBD1 (6 bases). V was pared by 1 base and J by 7 bases, with 8 bases between. The CDR3 is made up of 13 amino acids. Germline-derived CDR1 and CDR2 are SGDLS and YYNGEE. CDR3 bases: TGTGCCAGCAGCGTACAGGGGATCGGGGAGCTGTTTTTT. Protein: CASSVQGIGELFF.

The chain couples TRBV9 to TRBJ2-6; possible D gene TRBD1, 5 bases. Trimming pared 6 bases from V and 1 base from J, leaving 14 bases between. The CDR3 is 16 amino acids. The germline V gene encodes CDR1 SGDLS and CDR2 YYNGEE. CDR3 sequence reads: CASNAGSDSGANVLTF. CDR3 in DNA: TGTGCCAGCAACGCAGGGTCGGATTCTGGGGCCAACGTCCTGACTTTC.

This chain uses TRBV29-1 with TRBJ1-1; perhaps TRBD1 as D (5 bases). Trimming took off 3 bases at V and 4 bases at J, with 12 bases between the two ends. The CDR3 runs 13 residues. Germline CDR1 reads SQVTM; CDR2 reads ANQGSEA. The CDR3 spells CSVEASQGTEAFF. The CDR3 DNA is TGCAGCGTTGAGGCCTCTCAGGGCACTGAAGCTTTCTTT.

V and J are TRBV11-2 and TRBJ1-4, with 7 bases fitting TRBD1. The V gene's germline CDR1 is SGHAT and CDR2 FQNNGV. This CDR3 has 19 amino acids. Trimming at V came to 5 bases and at J to 2 bases, leaving 17 bases not matched to a gene. The CDR3 coding sequence is TGTGCCAGCAGCACCAGGACAGGAAACCTGGAGTTTACTAATGAAAAACTGTTTTTT. This encodes CASSTRTGNLEFTNEKLFF. Based on the CDR3 plus reference TRBV11-2 and TRBJ1-4, the full variable domain is EAGVAQSPRYKIIEKRQSVAFWCNPISGHATLYWYQQILGQGPKLLIQFQNNGVVDDSQLPKDRFSAERLKGVDSTLKIQPAKLEDSAVYLCASSTRTGNLEFTNEKLFFGSGTQLSVL.

The chain links TRBV20-1 to TRBJ1-5; no clear D. This CDR3 is 16 amino acids long. Trimming cost V 3 bases and J 0 bases, with 15 bases left between them. The germline CDR1 and CDR2 sequences are DFQATT and SNEGSKA (reference sequence). CDR3 region: CSASVTQSDSNQPQHF. CDR3 DNA: TGCAGTGCTAGTGTCACACAATCCGATAGCAATCAGCCCCAGCATTTT.

Here the CDR3 reads CSVLTSGRHDTQYF. In DNA, the CDR3 is TGCAGCGTTTTAACTAGCGGGCGTCACGATACGCAGTATTTT. This chain joins TRBV29-1 and TRBJ2-3, with TRBD2 matching 9 bases. V shed 5 bases and J 6 bases; nucleotides not matched to a gene: 9. Germline V gene data show CDR1 as SQVTM and CDR2 as ANQGSEA. The CDR3 loop spans 14 amino acids.

In its sample, this clone was seen once. This rearrangement joins TRBV6-2 or TRBV6-3 to TRBJ2-7; 13 nucleotides line up with TRBD2. The CDR3 has 18 residues. Per the germline V gene, CDR1 is MNHEY and CDR2 is SVGEGT. With V trimmed by 4 bases and J by 2 bases, 11 bases remained unmatched. The CDR3 region has the DNA TGTGCCAGCAGTTCCAGGACTAGCGGGGGCACGCGAACCTACGAGCAGTACTTC. This codes for CASSSRTSGGTRTYEQYF.

The chain carries TRBV2 and TRBJ2-5, with TRBD2 matching over 9 bases. V lost 7 bases and J lost 4; bases outside the gene matches: 7. The germline V gene encodes CDR1 SNHLY and CDR2 FYNNEI. This CDR3 spans 14 amino acids. The DNA for the CDR3 is TGTGCCAGCAAGGGGGGACTAGCAGCAGAGACCCAGTACTTC. Translated, it gives CASKGGLAAETQYF.

V gene TRBV10-3 combines with J gene TRBJ2-5; the D gene is possibly TRBD1 (6 bases). Germline values: CDR1 ENHRY, CDR2 SYGVKD. V gave up 4 bases and J gave up 5 bases, with 11 bases separating them. The CDR3 totals 13 residues. In nucleotides, the CDR3 is TGTGCCATCAGTGCAGGGGCCCGGGAGACCCAGTACTTC. Translated, it gives CAISAGARETQYF.

This clone was picked up one time. This chain connects TRBV28 to TRBJ1-2, with 10 positions matching TRBD1. This CDR3 comprises 15 residues. Looked up from germline, CDR1 is MDHEN and CDR2 is SYDVKM. V was pared by 6 bases and J by 4 bases, with 8 bases of the junction left unmatched. This CDR3 reads CASRKTGGGPYGYTF. The CDR3 DNA follows: TGTGCCAGCAGGAAGACAGGGGGCGGTCCCTATGGCTACACCTTC.

The rearrangement joins TRBV24-1 to TRBJ2-1; 8 bases map to TRBD2. The trim removed 4 bases at V and 0 bases at J, leaving 7 bases unmatched. Germline CDR1 and CDR2: KGHDR and SFDVKD. The CDR3 extends over 17 amino acids. The DNA of the CDR3 is TGTGCCACCAGTGAAACGGGGGGGCGGAACTCCTACAATGAGCAGTTCTTC. Its translation is CATSETGGRNSYNEQFF.

The chain has TRBV10-2 and TRBJ1-5; 9 bases line up with TRBD1. The length of the CDR3 is 15 residues. V gave up 0 bases and J gave up 4 bases; unmatched junction bases: 1. Germline loops: CDR1 WSHSY, CDR2 SAAADI. DNA for the CDR3: TGCGCCAGCAGTGAGTCGACAGGGGGTAATCAGCCCCAGCATTTT. Protein sequence: CASSESTGGNQPQHF.

The chain uses TRBV6-5 and TRBJ1-2, with D possibly matching TRBD1 (6 bases). V lost 4 bases, J lost 6 bases, and 12 bases lay in between. Germline V lookup: CDR1 MNHEY, CDR2 SVGAGI. CDR3 length: 13 residues. The CDR3 DNA reads as TGTGCCAGCAGTTCAACCGGGACACATGGCTACACCTTC. It is translated as CASSSTGTHGYTF.

The chain employs TRBV5-1 and TRBJ2-7; TRBD1 matches at 7 bases. J gave up 2 bases and V 0 bases, and 5 bases lay outside the gene matches. The CDR3 is made up of 15 amino acids. The germline V gene encodes CDR1 SGHRS and CDR2 YFSETQ. CDR3 sequence: CASSLEATGTYEQYF. The CDR3 nucleotides are TGCGCCAGCAGCTTGGAGGCGACAGGGACCTACGAGCAGTACTTC.

The rearrangement links TRBV24-1 to TRBJ2-1; D unclear. The germline V and J ends were trimmed by 4 bases and 0 bases, with 12 bases remaining between them. Germline V lookup: CDR1 KGHDR, CDR2 SFDVKD. There are 16 residues in the CDR3. CDR3 nucleotides: TGTGCCACCAGTGAACCCGAGAGTAGCTCCTACAATGAGCAGTTCTTC. Translating it yields CATSEPESSSYNEQFF.

This clone is a singleton in its sample. The chain is built from TRBV30 and TRBJ2-1; 8 bases align to TRBD1. Losses at the gene ends were 4 bases for V and 0 bases for J; bases not matched to a gene: 2. Germline CDR1 GTSNPN, CDR2 SVGIG (reference sequence). This CDR3 comprises 14 residues. The CDR3 bases are TGTGCCTGGACAGGGGGCCTCTCCTACAATGAGCAGTTCTTC. Its translation is CAWTGGLSYNEQFF.

The V and J genes are TRBV18 and TRBJ2-3; the D gene is possibly TRBD2 (6 bases). With 3 bases removed from V and 6 bases from J, the gap between germline ends came to 16 bases. The CDR3 runs to 15 residues. CDR1 and CDR2 from the germline V gene are KGHSH and LQKENI. The CDR3 bases are TGTGCCAGCTCACCGAGGACGGGAGAGGGGGATACGCAGTATTTT. Translated, it gives CASSPRTGEGDTQYF.

The chain has TRBV10-3 and TRBJ2-3; 12 bases align to TRBD2. The CDR3 covers 16 residues. Germline CDR1 is ENHRY and CDR2 is SYGVKD. Trimming took 8 bases from V and 8 from J; bases not matched to a gene: 14. The CDR3 DNA follows: TGTGCCATCGGCCTAGCGGGGGGGAACACAGTGGGTACGCAGTATTTT. Residues: CAIGLAGGNTVGTQYF.

V usage is TRBV6-6 and J usage is TRBJ1-1; TRBD1 is a possible D gene (6 bases). The V end lost 7 bases, the J end lost 1 base, and 19 bases lay between the germline ends. The CDR3 totals 16 residues. Looked up from germline, CDR1 is MNHNY and CDR2 is SVGAGI (reference sequence). CDR3 sequence reads: CASNNLQGRENTEAFF. DNA for the CDR3: TGTGCCAGCAATAATTTGCAGGGGCGAGAGAACACTGAAGCTTTCTTT.

This clone showed up just once. CDR3 sequence (DNA): TGTGCCAGCAGTTACGGCCTAGCGGGAGATATGAATGAGCAGTTCTTC. Its translation: CASSYGLAGDMNEQFF. The chain joins TRBV6-5 to TRBJ2-1; 10 nucleotides agree with TRBD2. The ends lost 2 bases at V and 7 bases at J; junction bases unmatched: 8. CDR1 is MNHEY, CDR2 SVGAGI, per germline. This CDR3 spans 16 amino acids.